The clone carrying this T cell receptor beta chain has ten or more counts. The data were obtained in a study of early T cells in non-severe SARS-CoV-2 infection. TCRdb reprocessed the 5' RACE reads with MiXCR, giving one entry per CDR3 protein. The profile shows some 30,000 distinct CDR3 sequences, 4.5% of them singletons. The sequenced sample consisted of whole blood. This clonotype originated in an adult who was a healthcare worker with PCR-confirmed SARS-CoV-2 infection or an uninfected control (not recorded which).

The CDR3 spells CSVRGRVSYEQYF. The CDR3 DNA sequence: TGCAGCGTGAGAGGACGAGTCTCCTACGAGCAGTACTTC. This sequence joins TRBV29-1 and TRBJ2-7; D remains unclear. Trimming took 6 bases from V and 0 from J, leaving 12 bases between them. Germline CDR1 SQVTM, CDR2 ANQGSEA. The CDR3 has 13 amino acids.